These 15 T cell receptor beta chains came from one sample sequenced in a study of identifying expanded T cells in peripheral blood. Assay used: immunoSEQ multiplex PCR; TCRdb lists only in-frame clones, some missing. This table has about 130,000 clones, roughly 90% appearing once. Source material: blood. These receptors all stem from a person aged 18 to 70 in good health.

The chain couples TRBV5-4 to TRBJ1-3; tentatively, D is TRBD1 (6 bases). V lost 1 base, J lost 8 bases, and 13 bases lay in between. The CDR3 totals 14 residues. From germline, CDR1 is SGHNT and CDR2 YYREEE (reference sequence). In DNA, the CDR3 is TGTGCCAGCAGCTTGACGGGGGGCGCTGACACCATATATTTT. Translating it yields CASSLTGGADTIYF. The whole variable domain, remainder taken from reference TRBV5-4 and TRBJ1-3, is ETGVTQSPTHLIKTRGQQVTLRCSSQSGHNTVSWYQQALGQGPQFIFQYYREEENGRGNFPPRFSGLQFPNYSSELNVNALELDDSALYLCASSLTGGADTIYFGEGSWLTVV.

For the CDR3, the DNA is TGTGCCAGCTCACCGGGACAGGTGAACACCGGGGAGCTGTTTTTT. Its protein is CASSPGQVNTGELFF. This rearrangement joins TRBV18 to TRBJ2-2; 8 positions agree with TRBD1. Trimming cost V 3 bases and J 1 base; bases outside gene matches: 1. The CDR3 totals 15 residues. Germline values: CDR1 KGHSH, CDR2 LQKENI.

The chain is built from TRBV28 and TRBJ1-5; TRBD1 is a possible D gene (6 bases). CDR3 length: 16 amino acids. CDR1 and CDR2 (germline): MDHEN, SYDVKM. Trimming pared 10 bases from V and 0 bases from J, leaving 19 bases between. CDR3 coding DNA: TGTGCCACTACATTTGGGGGGGCCTATAGCAATCAGCCCCAGCATTTT. The encoded protein is CATTFGGAYSNQPQHF.

V gene TRBV13 combines with J gene TRBJ1-1; a possible D gene is TRBD1 (6 bases). Germline V lookup: CDR1 PRHDT, CDR2 FYEKMQ (reference sequence). The CDR3 totals 13 residues. V was clipped by 4 bases and J by 2 bases, with 8 bases between them. The CDR3 here is CASSWGLNTEAFF. The CDR3, as DNA: TGTGCCAGCAGCTGGGGGCTTAACACTGAAGCTTTCTTT.

The chain couples TRBV5-1 to TRBJ2-7; TRBD1 agrees at 11 bases. V lost 4 bases and J lost 6; bases outside the gene matches: 6. The CDR3 runs to 14 residues. Per germline, CDR1 SGHRS and CDR2 YFSETQ. The CDR3 DNA follows: TGCGCCAGCAGCCGGAGGACAGGGGGCGGCGAGCAGTACTTC. Translating gives CASSRRTGGGEQYF.

This clone was seen more than once but under ten times. The gene calls are TRBV19 and TRBJ1-5; D not resolved. The V gene lost 0 bases and the J gene lost 6 bases, with 6 bases spanning the gap. Germline V gene lookup returns CDR1 LNHDA and CDR2 SQIVND (reference sequence). CDR3 length equals 13 residues. The CDR3 nucleotides are TGTGCCAGTAGTATAGACGGGAGTCAGCCCCAGCATTTT. This encodes CASSIDGSQPQHF.

V gene TRBV28 combines with J gene TRBJ2-1, with TRBD2 matching 8 bases. The CDR3 has 16 residues. Germline lookup yields CDR1 MDHEN and CDR2 SYDVKM. J gave up 3 bases and V 4 bases, and 8 bases lay outside the gene matches. CDR3 in amino acids: CASSYAGTRNYNEQFF. The DNA for the CDR3 is TGTGCCAGCAGTTACGCCGGGACTAGAAACTACAATGAGCAGTTCTTC.

The chain employs TRBV6-1 and TRBJ1-2, with D perhaps TRBD1 (6 bases). CDR1 is MNHNS and CDR2 is SASEGT in the germline V gene. The CDR3 has 15 amino acids. V was pared by 6 bases and J by 9 bases, with 23 bases between. CDR3 bases: TGTGCCAGCAGCGAGCGATGGGGGCGCGAGGAAAGCTACACCTTC. Translation: CASSERWGREESYTF.

The rearrangement uses TRBV4-2 and TRBJ2-1; D perhaps matches TRBD2 (5 bases). The V end lost 4 bases, the J end lost 10 bases, and 11 bases lay between the germline ends. Germline CDR1 is LGHNA and CDR2 is YNFKEQ. The CDR3 runs 12 residues. The chain's CDR3 is CASSLGPGEQFF. CDR3 DNA sequence: TGTGCCAGCAGCCTCGGGCCGGGGGAGCAGTTCTTC.

The rearrangement links TRBV29-1 to TRBJ2-1; TRBD2 matches at 11 bases. This CDR3 has 13 residues. Germline V gene data show CDR1 as SQVTM and CDR2 as ANQGSEA. J gave up 8 bases and V 6 bases, and 6 bases lay outside the gene matches. The CDR3 DNA reads TGCAGCGTCAAGGTTAGCGGGGGGGATGAGCAGTTCTTC. Its protein product is CSVKVSGGDEQFF.

The chain recombines TRBV5-1 with TRBJ1-3; D may be TRBD1 (5 bases). Germline values: CDR1 SGHRS, CDR2 YFSETQ. CDR3 length equals 16 residues. Trimming pared 4 bases from V and 0 bases from J, leaving 14 bases between. CDR3 sequence (DNA): TGCGCCAGCAGCAATCTGGGGGAAAACTCTGGAAACACCATATATTTT. Translation: CASSNLGENSGNTIYF.

This clone has a handful of counts. This specimen includes other DNA sequences encoding the same CDR3. The chain carries TRBV5-1 and TRBJ2-2, with D perhaps TRBD2 (6 bases). Per the germline V gene, CDR1 is SGHRS and CDR2 is YFSETQ. This CDR3 is 15 amino acids long. With 4 bases removed from V and 1 base from J, the gap between germline ends came to 11 bases. The CDR3 DNA follows: TGCGCCAGCAGCCTCTTCGGGGGGAACACCGGGGAGCTGTTTTTT. It is translated as CASSLFGGNTGELFF.

The chain is built from TRBV2 and TRBJ2-7; 8 nucleotides line up with TRBD1. The germline gives CDR1 SNHLY, CDR2 FYNNEI. V shed 7 bases and J 4 bases; nucleotides not matched to a gene: 9. This CDR3 has 14 residues. CDR3 in amino acids: CASKRAGGAYEQYF. CDR3 nucleotides: TGTGCCAGCAAACGGGCAGGGGGCGCGTACGAGCAGTACTTC.

The V and J genes are TRBV19 and TRBJ2-3; tentative D call: TRBD2 (5 bases). This CDR3 has 14 amino acids. V lost 5 bases, J lost 8 bases, and 17 bases lay in between. Per the germline V gene, CDR1 is LNHDA and CDR2 is SQIVND (reference sequence). CDR3 protein: CASSPVFGLVTQYF. CDR3 sequence (DNA): TGTGCCAGTAGTCCCGTTTTCGGACTCGTTACGCAGTATTTT.

The chain recombines TRBV27 with TRBJ1-4; D perhaps matches TRBD1 (5 bases). The CDR3 is made up of 15 amino acids. Germline V gene data show CDR1 as MNHEY and CDR2 as SMNVEV (reference sequence). V was clipped by 6 bases and J by 0 bases, with 11 bases between them. The CDR3 DNA sequence: TGTGCCAGCAGGCTACAGGTTTCAACTAATGAAAAACTGTTTTTT. This translates into CASRLQVSTNEKLFF.